A selection of T cell receptor beta chains follows, all from one sample in a study of a mutant IDH1 vaccine in newly diagnosed glioma. Sequenced by immunoSEQ multiplex PCR; TCRdb stores in-frame clones only, minus some. The sample has around 41,000 clones, 84% seen once. Their antigens remain unidentified. The starting material was PBMCs, obtained from a glioma patient whose treatment included an IDH1 peptide vaccine. The receptors originated from a middle-aged man with glioma. The CDR3 runs from the conserved cysteine through the conserved F or W. A D gene is named only where the DNA matches it firmly. Clone size appears in some rows only: once, few, many, or a class for an expanded clone.

TRBV29-1,.,TRBJ2-5,.,TGCAGCGTTGAAGAGGGGCCGAAAGAGACCCAGTACTTC,CSVEEGPKETQYF
TRBV2,.,TRBJ2-1,.,TGTGCCAGCAGTCGTGCTCGGGGCCCGTACAATGAGCAGTTCTTC,CASSRARGPYNEQFF
TRBV4-3,.,TRBJ2-7,.,TGCGCCAGCAGCCAAGCCCGTAGCGGCCTCATAAACTACGAGCAGTACTTC,CASSQARSGLINYEQYF
TRBV21-1,.,TRBJ2-5,.,TGTGCCAGCAGCGTCCCGGGACAGGGACAAGAGACCCAGTACTTC,CASSVPGQGQETQYF
TRBV19,.,TRBJ1-5,TRBD1,TGTGCCAGTAGTACGCCTCGACAGGGTTGGAATCAGCCCCAGCATTTT,CASSTPRQGWNQPQHF
TRBV6-6,.,TRBJ2-1,TRBD1,TGTGCCAGCAGTCTTAGCTCAATCAGGGGGAACAATGAGCAGTTCTTC,CASSLSSIRGNNEQFF
TRBV9,once,TRBJ2-5,.,TGTGCCAGCAGCGTAGATGTTCAAGAGACCCAGTACTTC,CASSVDVQETQYF
TRBV28,.,TRBJ2-5,.,TGTGCCAGCAGTTTGGAGGGGTCCGAGACCCAGTACTTC,CASSLEGSETQYF
TRBV4-2,.,TRBJ2-7,.,TGTGCCAGCAGCCAAGATTTAGTAGGGTCTGGCTACGAGCAGTACTTC,CASSQDLVGSGYEQYF
TRBV28,few,TRBJ1-2,.,TGTGCCAGCATACAGGGAGGGTATCATGGCTACACCTTC,CASIQGGYHGYTF
TRBV7-2,.,TRBJ2-1,TRBD2,TGTGCCAGCAGCCTGACTAGCTCCATTTCCTACAATGAGCAGTTCTTC,CASSLTSSISYNEQFF
TRBV5-1,.,TRBJ2-1,.,TGCGCCAGCAGCTTAGAAGTGAGCTCCTACAATGAGCAGTTCTTC,CASSLEVSSYNEQFF
TRBV29-1,.,TRBJ2-1,.,TGCAGCGTTGAAAGGAGCTCCTACAATGAGCAGTTCTTC,CSVERSSYNEQFF
TRBV27,.,TRBJ2-7,.,TGTGCCAGCAGGTCTACGCCGACACTAGCCTACGAGCAGTACTTC,CASRSTPTLAYEQYF
TRBV7-7,.,TRBJ2-5,.,TGTGCTAGCAGCGCTGGAGGAGAGCCTAGGGAGACCCAGTACTTC,CASSAGGEPRETQYF
TRBV2,.,TRBJ2-3,TRBD2,TGTGCCAGCGCGAGCGGGAATATGGATACGCAGTATTTT,CASASGNMDTQYF
TRBV7-2,.,TRBJ2-3,.,TGTGCCAGCAGCTCGTCTAGTCATACGGGCACAGATACGCAGTATTTT,CASSSSSHTGTDTQYF
TRBV5-1,.,TRBJ1-1,.,TGCGCCAGCAGCTTACGAGGGGTGCGCACTGAAGCTTTCTTT,CASSLRGVRTEAFF
TRBV9,.,TRBJ1-1,TRBD1,TGTGCCAGCAGCCCAGGGGGGCTCTTCTACCCTGAAGCTTTCTTT,CASSPGGLFYPEAFF
TRBV5-1,.,TRBJ2-1,.,TGCGCCAGCAGCTTTACCGCCGAGGGCCTTTCGAATGAGCAGTTCTTC,CASSFTAEGLSNEQFF
TRBV5-1,.,TRBJ2-2,.,TGCGCCAGCAGCTTGACTAGTTCCCGGGAGCTGTTTTTT,CASSLTSSRELFF